The rows below give T cell receptor beta chains drawn from one sample of a study of T-cell memory formation after mild COVID-19. MiXCR was run by TCRdb on the 5' RACE reads, yielding one entry per CDR3 protein. The table records some 65,000 distinct CDR3 sequences, approximately 15% of them present only once. Input material: PBMCs or a T cell subset sorted from them (not recorded which). The source is an adult woman who had mild COVID-19 (a few samples of this study predate the infection). Cell type and time point are not known. CDR3s include the opening cysteine and the closing phenylalanine or tryptophan. A D gene is named only where the DNA matches it firmly.

>TRBJ2-1|TRBV29-1|.
CSVSTAYNEQFF
>TRBJ1-6|TRBV27|.
CASRLDRSYNSPLHF
>TRBJ2-1|TRBV21-1|.
CASSKASRVLWSYNEQFF
>TRBJ2-7|TRBV12-3/TRBV12-4|.
CASSWTVTYEQYF
>TRBJ2-7|TRBV19|.
CASSISGGTYEQYF
>TRBJ2-2|TRBV7-8|.
CASSLDDRGADTGELFF
>TRBJ2-3|TRBV4-3|.
CASSQDPESDTQYF
>TRBJ1-5|TRBV19|.
CASNGGSNQPQHF
>TRBJ1-2|TRBV29-1|.
CSALQELNYGYTF
>TRBJ2-7|TRBV3-1|TRBD1
CASSPPGQGPYEQYF
>TRBJ2-3|TRBV7-6|TRBD1
CASSPRGRITQYF
>TRBJ2-7|TRBV5-1|.
CASSLRFGESDEQYF
>TRBJ1-5|TRBV7-8|.
CASSLFSDGDYQPQHF
>TRBJ1-1|TRBV7-3|TRBD1
CASSLTGGTEAFF
>TRBJ2-7|TRBV12-3/TRBV12-4|.
CASGGAHLGSEQYF
>TRBJ2-7|TRBV20-1|.
CSARDSGTAYEQYF
>TRBJ1-5|TRBV5-1|TRBD1
CASSEGTGSNQPQHF
>TRBJ2-2|TRBV24-1|TRBD1
CATSDTGTGLFISTGELFF
>TRBJ2-2|TRBV20-1|.
CSAENTGELFF
>TRBJ2-4|TRBV20-1|.
CSARDPRGRNIQYF
>TRBJ2-3|TRBV7-9|.
CASSPSRGTTDTQYF
>TRBJ1-3|TRBV18|.
CASSPQGNTIYF
>TRBJ2-7|TRBV5-1|.
CASSSGDDEQYF
>TRBJ2-7|TRBV2|TRBD1
CASSEYGTGSSYEQYF
>TRBJ2-3|TRBV29-1|.
CSVEGALTDTQYF
>TRBJ2-1|TRBV27|.
CASIGYGQADPNEQFF